The rows below give T cell receptor beta chains drawn from one sample of a study of cytomegalovirus exposure and HLA in healthy donors. Sequencing used immunoSEQ multiplex PCR; TCRdb keeps in-frame clones, though not all of them. The profile covers 90,000 or so clones, with over 75% appearing a single time and about 3.8% taken by the ten largest. The sequencing sample was made of PBMCs. These receptors were obtained from a man aged 50 to 59 in good health and CMV-seronegative. The CDR3 runs from the conserved cysteine through the conserved F or W. Some rows have no size entry. The others give once, few or many, or a class for an expanded clone.

CASLFFRLIILYGYTF | 16 | TRBJ1-2 | TRBV27 | -
CASSYGGLAKNIQYF | 15 | TRBJ2-4 | TRBV6-5 | -
CASSSPGLAGTDTQYF | 16 | TRBJ2-3 | TRBV28 | -
CASSLGQNQPQHF | 13 | TRBJ1-5 | TRBV7-2 | once
CASSIDRARNGYTF | 14 | TRBJ1-2 | TRBV19 | -
CASSYRRDEQFF | 12 | TRBJ2-1 | TRBV6-5 | -
CASSVSGTGSEQYF | 14 | TRBJ2-7 | TRBV5-4 | once
CASSGGTGIGEQYF | 14 | TRBJ2-7 | TRBV2 | once
CATSRAGQPQHF | 12 | TRBJ1-5 | TRBV15 | -
CASSFDRYSYEQYF | 14 | TRBJ2-7 | TRBV27 | few
CASSVLGSMKETQYF | 15 | TRBJ2-5 | TRBV9 | -
CASSLGRAGELFF | 13 | TRBJ2-2 | TRBV28 | -
CAALRECSNQPQHF | 14 | TRBJ1-5 | TRBV27 | -
CASSPFDRPGTDTQYF | 16 | TRBJ2-3 | TRBV9 | -
CASSLSTGGTQYF | 13 | TRBJ2-5 | TRBV5-4 | -
CASRTSPSYEQYF | 13 | TRBJ2-7 | TRBV28 | -
CASSFGQGYGETQYF | 15 | TRBJ2-5 | TRBV7-2 | -
CASSTGRSRVYEQYF | 15 | TRBJ2-7 | TRBV19 | few
CASSLTPTRGDTQYF | 15 | TRBJ2-3 | TRBV7-3 | -
CASTADLAGGPTDTQYF | 17 | TRBJ2-3 | TRBV2 | once
CSANTGTPYEQYF | 13 | TRBJ2-7 | TRBV29-1 | -
CASSPNRDRGRKDF | 14 | TRBJ1-2 | TRBV11-2 | once
CASSSTSFDTQYF | 13 | TRBJ2-3 | TRBV7-3 | -
CASSLDLYNEQFF | 13 | TRBJ2-1 | TRBV7-2 | -
CASSDSTPNRGPSYEQYF | 18 | TRBJ2-7 | TRBV6-4 | -
CASSRGTGSLAQHNEQFF | 18 | TRBJ2-1 | TRBV7-3 | -
CASSLTGGSYEQYF | 14 | TRBJ2-7 | TRBV11-2 | -
CASGTGQGPYNEQFF | 15 | TRBJ2-1 | TRBV12-5 | -
CASRGGRMNTEAFF | 14 | TRBJ1-1 | TRBV2 | -
CASSGSGGEAFF | 12 | TRBJ1-1 | TRBV10-2 | -
CASSFGTGGGNTIYF | 15 | TRBJ1-3 | TRBV5-4 | -
CASSHGMNLAYSTDTQYF | 18 | TRBJ2-3 | TRBV11-2 | once
CASSIRRGQETQYF | 14 | TRBJ2-5 | TRBV7-2 | few
CASPGDQKSGGALAGSEQFF | 20 | TRBJ2-1 | TRBV2 | -
CASSRWGGMSTDTQYF | 16 | TRBJ2-3 | TRBV5-4 | few
CASSESIRLEHVGEGKNTGELFF | 23 | TRBJ2-2 | TRBV10-2 | -
CASSLVAGAAGNTIYF | 16 | TRBJ1-3 | TRBV7-2 | -
CASSPAPGQPQHF | 13 | TRBJ1-5 | TRBV7-3 | -
CASSSILGASGRNLNEQFF | 19 | TRBJ2-1 | TRBV5-1 | -
CASSLYEGYNEQFF | 14 | TRBJ2-1 | TRBV5-8 | -
CASSFEGEPQHF | 12 | TRBJ1-5 | TRBV5-1 | -
CASSEVWGQPYEQYF | 15 | TRBJ2-7 | TRBV5-6 | -
CASSVAGQSQHF | 12 | TRBJ1-5 | TRBV2 | -
CASSSQGTDTQYF | 13 | TRBJ2-3 | TRBV5-1 | -
CASSATSGSGREQYF | 15 | TRBJ2-7 | TRBV9 | -
CASSRGGTGDTEAFF | 15 | TRBJ1-1 | TRBV5-1 | once
CASSLQGNYGYTF | 13 | TRBJ1-2 | TRBV7-9 | -
CASSLRDSYYGYTF | 14 | TRBJ1-2 | TRBV11-2 | -
CASSCKAPGPLPYEQYF | 17 | TRBJ2-7 | TRBV11-3 | -
CASSGAASGAYNEQFF | 16 | TRBJ2-1 | TRBV5-1 | -